This entry is about one T cell receptor beta chain. Clones were read by immunoSEQ multiplex PCR, and TCRdb kept only the in-frame ones, dropping some. The sample lists around 150,000 clones, roughly nine tenths occurring once. Germline V gene sequence: CDR1 SGHTA, CDR2 FQGNSA. The CDR3 length is 14 residues. V trimming: 8 bases; J trimming: 0 bases; junction bases outside the gene matches: 5. These data are taken from a study of blood T cell repertoires in COVID-19. Across the whole study: The United States, Italy and Spain were the sources of the acute and convalescent COVID-19 samples. The cDNA or gDNA used as material had been derived from T cells, B-cell-depleted T cells, or PBMCs.

Input material: peripheral blood. This clonotype originated in a human donor in a cohort sampled during active COVID-19. The chain recombines TRBV7-2 with TRBJ2-5; 8 bases align to TRBD1. CDR3 sequence reads: CASGQGGYQETQYF. The CDR3 coding sequence is TGTGCCAGCGGACAGGGAGGATACCAAGAGACCCAGTACTTC.